A few counts support the clone carrying this T cell receptor beta chain. As yet, its antigen is unknown. The sample is drawn from a study of CD8 T cells in ankylosing spondylitis. Study conclusions and caveats: Among TCR beta sequences, a motif of eight highly homologous variants appeared characteristic of ankylosing spondylitis blood. Disease-linked clones reportedly showed significant enrichment in matched ankylosing spondylitis synovial fluid.

CDR3 length equals 16 residues. The V gene's germline CDR1 is MGHRA and CDR2 YSYEKL. V lost 3 bases, J lost 5 bases, and 6 bases stayed unmatched. Each TCR beta library was made by quantitative 5'-RACE that incorporated molecular barcodes. Each CDR3 protein is one row after TCRdb ran MiXCR on the 5' RACE reads. In the table there are roughly 280,000 distinct CDR3 sequences, approximately 20% of which are singletons. The chain couples TRBV4-1 to TRBJ1-4; 10 positions agree with TRBD1. The sequence derives from a male donor with ankylosing spondylitis or in good health (not recorded which). The sequencing sample was made of blood, either unsorted or a sorted T cell fraction (not recorded which). This chain's CDR3 is CASSHLRTGGNEKLFF. The DNA for the CDR3 is TGCGCCAGCAGCCACCTTAGGACAGGGGGGAATGAAAAACTGTTTTTT.